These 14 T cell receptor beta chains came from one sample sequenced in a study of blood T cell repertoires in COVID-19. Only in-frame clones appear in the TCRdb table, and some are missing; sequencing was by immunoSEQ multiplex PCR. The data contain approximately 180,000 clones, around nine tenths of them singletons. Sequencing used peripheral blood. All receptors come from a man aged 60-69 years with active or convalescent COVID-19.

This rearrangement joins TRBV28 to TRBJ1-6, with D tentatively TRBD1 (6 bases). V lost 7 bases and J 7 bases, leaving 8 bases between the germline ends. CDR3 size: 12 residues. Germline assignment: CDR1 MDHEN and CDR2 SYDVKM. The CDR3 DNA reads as TGTGCCAGCAACGACAGGAATTCACCCCTCCACTTT. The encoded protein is CASNDRNSPLHF.

In DNA form, the CDR3 reads TGTGCCAGCAGCCGAGGGGGAACTGAAGCTTTCTTT. Its protein is CASSRGGTEAFF. This chain uses TRBV7-9 with TRBJ1-1; possible D gene TRBD1, 6 bases. Trimming left V 5 bases short and J 5 bases short, with 9 bases between. Germline V CDR1 and CDR2: SEHNR, FQNEAQ (reference sequence). CDR3 length: 12 amino acids.

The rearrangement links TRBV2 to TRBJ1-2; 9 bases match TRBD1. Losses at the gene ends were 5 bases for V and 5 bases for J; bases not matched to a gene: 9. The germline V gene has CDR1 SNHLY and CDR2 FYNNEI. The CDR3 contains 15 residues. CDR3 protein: CASSLGTGNQYGYTF. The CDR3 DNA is TGTGCCAGCAGTCTCGGGACAGGGAATCAATATGGCTACACCTTC.

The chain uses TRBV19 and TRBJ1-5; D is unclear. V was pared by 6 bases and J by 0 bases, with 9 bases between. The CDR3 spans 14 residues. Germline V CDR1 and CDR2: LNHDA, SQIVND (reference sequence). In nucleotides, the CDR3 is TGTGCCAGTAGCCCAGGTGATAGCAATCAGCCCCAGCATTTT. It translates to CASSPGDSNQPQHF.

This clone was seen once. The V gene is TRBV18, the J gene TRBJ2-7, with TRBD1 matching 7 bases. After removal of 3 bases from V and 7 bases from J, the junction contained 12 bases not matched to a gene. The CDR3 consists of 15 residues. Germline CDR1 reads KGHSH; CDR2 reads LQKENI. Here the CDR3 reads CASSPSADRSVEQYF. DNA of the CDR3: TGTGCCAGCTCACCGTCGGCGGACAGGTCAGTGGAGCAGTACTTC.

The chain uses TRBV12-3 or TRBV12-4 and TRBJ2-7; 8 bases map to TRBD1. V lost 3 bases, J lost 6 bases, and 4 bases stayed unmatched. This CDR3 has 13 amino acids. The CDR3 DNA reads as TGTGCCAGCAGTTTTCACGACAGGGGCGAGCAGTACTTC. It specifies CASSFHDRGEQYF.

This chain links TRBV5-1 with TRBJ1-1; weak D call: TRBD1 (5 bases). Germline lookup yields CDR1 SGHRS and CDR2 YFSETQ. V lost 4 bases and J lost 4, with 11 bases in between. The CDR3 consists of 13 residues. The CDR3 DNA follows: TGCGCCAGCAGCCTCCTGGGGGGCACTGAAGCTTTCTTT. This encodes CASSLLGGTEAFF.

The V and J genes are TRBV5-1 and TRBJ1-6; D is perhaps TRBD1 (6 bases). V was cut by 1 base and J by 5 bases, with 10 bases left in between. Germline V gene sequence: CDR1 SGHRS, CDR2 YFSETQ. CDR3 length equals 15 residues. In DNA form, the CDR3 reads TGCGCCAGCAGCTTGTTCACAGGGAATAATTCACCCCTCCACTTT. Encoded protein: CASSLFTGNNSPLHF.

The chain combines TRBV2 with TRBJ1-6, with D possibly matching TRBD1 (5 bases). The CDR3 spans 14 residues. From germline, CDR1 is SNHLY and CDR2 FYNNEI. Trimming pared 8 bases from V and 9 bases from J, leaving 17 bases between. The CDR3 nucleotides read TGTGCCAGCCACCGGGACTCTGAAGGTTCACCCCTCCACTTT. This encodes CASHRDSEGSPLHF.

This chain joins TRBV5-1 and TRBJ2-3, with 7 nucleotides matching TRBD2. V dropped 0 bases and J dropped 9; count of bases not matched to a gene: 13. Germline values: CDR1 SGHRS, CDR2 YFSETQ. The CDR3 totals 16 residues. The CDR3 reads CASSLGISGTYRTQYF. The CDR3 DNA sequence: TGCGCCAGCAGCTTGGGGATAAGCGGGACTTATAGAACGCAGTATTTT.

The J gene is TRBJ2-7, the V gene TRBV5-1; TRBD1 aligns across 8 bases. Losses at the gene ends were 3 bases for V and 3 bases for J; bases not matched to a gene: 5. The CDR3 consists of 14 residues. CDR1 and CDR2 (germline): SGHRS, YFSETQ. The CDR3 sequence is CASSSRQGNYEQYF. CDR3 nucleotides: TGCGCCAGCAGCTCTCGACAGGGGAACTACGAGCAGTACTTC.

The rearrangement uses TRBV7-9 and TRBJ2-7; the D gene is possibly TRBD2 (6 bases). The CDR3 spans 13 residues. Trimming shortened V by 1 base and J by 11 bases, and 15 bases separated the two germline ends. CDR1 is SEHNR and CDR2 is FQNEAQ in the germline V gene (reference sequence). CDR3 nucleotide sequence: TGTGCCAGCAGCTTAGGGGACTCCACCGGGGAGTACTTC. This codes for CASSLGDSTGEYF.

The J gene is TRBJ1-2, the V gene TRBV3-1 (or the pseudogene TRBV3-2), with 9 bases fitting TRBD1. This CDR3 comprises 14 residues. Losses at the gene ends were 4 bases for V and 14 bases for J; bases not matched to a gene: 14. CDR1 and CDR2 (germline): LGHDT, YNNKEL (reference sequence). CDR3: CASSPFRGTGKVTF. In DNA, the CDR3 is TGTGCCAGCAGCCCCTTCCGTGGGACAGGGAAGGTAACCTTC.

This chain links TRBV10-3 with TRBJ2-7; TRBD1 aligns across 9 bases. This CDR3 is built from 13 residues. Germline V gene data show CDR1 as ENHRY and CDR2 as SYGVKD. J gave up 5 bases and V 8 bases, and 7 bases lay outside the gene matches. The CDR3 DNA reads TGTGCCATCCGGGAGACAGGGGGACACGAGCAGTACTTC. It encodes CAIRETGGHEQYF.